Below, one T cell receptor (beta chain) is given with its context. This CDR3 comprises 17 residues. Germline V gene lookup returns CDR1 SGHTA and CDR2 FQGNSA. Germline trimming cut 1 base from V and 5 bases from J; bases unmatched to any gene: 9. Data came from immunoSEQ multiplex PCR; TCRdb stores just in-frame clones and leaves some out. The table records about 100,000 clones, more than 85% of them present only once. This entry belongs to a study of T cell changes during pregnancy in multiple sclerosis. The chain couples TRBV7-2 to TRBJ2-5, with 11 bases lining up with TRBD2. This clonotype originated in a female donor with multiple sclerosis, enrolled in a pregnancy study. The sequencing used peripheral blood, collected in the second trimester of pregnancy. The chain's CDR3 is CASSLGRGLAVRETQYF. The CDR3 DNA follows: TGTGCCAGCAGCTTAGGAAGGGGACTAGCGGTGAGGGAGACCCAGTACTTC. The full variable domain, completed using reference TRBV7-2 and TRBJ2-5, is GAGVSQSPSNKVTEKGKDVELRCDPISGHTALYWYRQSLGQGLEFLIYFQGNSAPDKSGLPSDRFSAERTGGSVSTLTIQRTQQEDSAVYLCASSLGRGLAVRETQYFGPGTRLLVL.